This T cell receptor (beta chain) was profiled in a study of cytomegalovirus exposure and HLA in healthy donors. Note on this clone: The antigen remains undetermined.

The CDR3 covers 13 residues. CDR1 and CDR2 from the germline V gene are SGDLS and YYNGEE. V lost 4 bases to trimming and J lost 4 bases, with 11 bases between them. Profiling relied on immunoSEQ multiplex PCR, and the TCRdb table lists in-frame clones only, not all of them. The table includes 100,000 to 150,000 clones, 90% to 96% detected once. Study conclusions and caveats: There were 150 to 200 TCR beta chains listed as cytomegalovirus-associated. While the bulk of TCR sequences proved rare, some public TCRs turned up in many donors.

This chain uses TRBV9 with TRBJ1-2; unclear D gene. The origin of this receptor is a young man in good health and CMV-seronegative. The sample taken for sequencing was PBMCs. The CDR3 coding sequence is TGTGCCAGCAGCCCCCGACGAGGCTATGGCTACACCTTC. This codes for CASSPRRGYGYTF.